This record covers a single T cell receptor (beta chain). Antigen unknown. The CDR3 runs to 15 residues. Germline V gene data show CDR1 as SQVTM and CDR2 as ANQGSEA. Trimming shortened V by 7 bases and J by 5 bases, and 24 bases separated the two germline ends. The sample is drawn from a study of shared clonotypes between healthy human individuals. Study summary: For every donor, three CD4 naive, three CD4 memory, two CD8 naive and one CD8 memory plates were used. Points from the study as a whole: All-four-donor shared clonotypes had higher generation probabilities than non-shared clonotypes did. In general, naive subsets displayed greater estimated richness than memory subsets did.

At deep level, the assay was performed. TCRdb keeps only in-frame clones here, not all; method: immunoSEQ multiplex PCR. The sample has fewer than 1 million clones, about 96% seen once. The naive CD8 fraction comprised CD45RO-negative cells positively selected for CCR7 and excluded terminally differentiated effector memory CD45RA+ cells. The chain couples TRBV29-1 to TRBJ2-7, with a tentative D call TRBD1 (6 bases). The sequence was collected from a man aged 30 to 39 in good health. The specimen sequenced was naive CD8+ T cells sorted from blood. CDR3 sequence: CSARGSWTELDEQYF. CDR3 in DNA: TGCAGCGCGAGGGGGTCGTGGACAGAACTCGACGAGCAGTACTTC.